The T cell receptor (beta chain) under discussion was sequenced for a study of molecular identifiers for immune sequencing clone quantification. Study findings and constraints: Underestimation of highly expanded clone sizes could arise where identical TCR molecules share a barcode. Spiked Jurkat TCR RNA equivalent to one cell reportedly surfaced among some 1 million naive cells.

This clonotype has ten or more counts. Its antigen is currently unknown. Via MiXCR, TCRdb re-called the PCR reads, giving one row per CDR3 protein. The sample gives over 60,000 distinct CDR3 sequences, 15% to 20% of which show up once; about 1.3% is in the top ten. The CDR3 is 13 amino acids. Per germline, CDR1 SGHDT and CDR2 YYEEEE. Trimming took 7 bases from V and 6 from J, leaving 15 bases between them. This chain links TRBV5-6 with TRBJ2-3; D call uncertain. The TCR sequence derives from a human donor in good health. Some libraries in this study had Jurkat cell RNA spiked in. Sample: naive CD8+ T cells from blood, with Jurkat cell RNA spiked in. This sample's subset: FACS-sorted CD8+CD4-CCR7+CD45RA+ naive T cells. The CDR3 region is CASSPVSADTQYF. In DNA, the CDR3 is TGTGCCAGCTCCCCGGTTTCTGCGGATACGCAGTATTTT.